Listed below are T cell receptor beta chains from one sample, sequenced in a study of OX40 agonist ivuxolimab in advanced cancers. Only in-frame clones appear in the TCRdb table, and some are missing; sequencing was by immunoSEQ multiplex PCR. In the table there are tens of thousands of clones, roughly 78% of which are singletons. Sample: CD4+ or CD8+ T cells sorted from blood, taken in a trial of the OX40 agonist ivuxolimab. The receptors originated from an adult with an advanced solid tumor such as melanoma, head and neck, liver or kidney cancer. CDR3s include the opening cysteine and the closing phenylalanine or tryptophan. A D gene is named only where the DNA matches it firmly. Part of the rows lack a size; the others show once, few, many or a class for expanded clones.

J gene: TRBJ1-1
V gene: TRBV19
clone size: -
D gene: -
CDR3 protein: CASSRQTGPAEAFF
CDR3 DNA: TGTGCCAGTAGTCGACAGACGGGGCCGGCTGAAGCTTTCTTT

J gene: TRBJ2-7
V gene: TRBV18
clone size: -
D gene: -
CDR3 protein: CASSPNRGPWESEQYF
CDR3 DNA: TGTGCCAGCTCACCAAATCGAGGACCATGGGAGAGCGAGCAGTACTTC

J gene: TRBJ1-2
V gene: TRBV10-3
clone size: once
D gene: -
CDR3 protein: CAISEPDRGGRFGYTF
CDR3 DNA: TGTGCCATCAGTGAGCCAGACAGAGGAGGTCGTTTTGGCTACACCTTC

J gene: TRBJ1-3
V gene: TRBV6-5
clone size: -
D gene: TRBD1
CDR3 protein: CASKRGRETGNTIYF
CDR3 DNA: TGTGCCAGCAAAAGGGGGCGGGAAACTGGAAACACCATATATTTT

J gene: TRBJ2-5
V gene: TRBV11-3
clone size: few
D gene: TRBD2
CDR3 protein: CASSLGVTSGQETQYF
CDR3 DNA: TGTGCCAGCAGCTTAGGGGTGACTAGCGGGCAAGAGACCCAGTACTTC

J gene: TRBJ1-1
V gene: TRBV7-9
clone size: -
D gene: -
CDR3 protein: CAGTHQGLDTEAFF
CDR3 DNA: TGTGCCGGAACTCATCAGGGTTTGGACACTGAAGCTTTCTTT

J gene: TRBJ2-7
V gene: TRBV11-2
clone size: -
D gene: TRBD2
CDR3 protein: CASSSRISGNPYEQYF
CDR3 DNA: TGTGCCAGCAGCTCAAGGATTAGCGGGAATCCCTACGAGCAGTACTTC

J gene: TRBJ2-3
V gene: TRBV7-8
clone size: -
D gene: -
CDR3 protein: CASSLPARDTQYF
CDR3 DNA: TGTGCCAGCAGCTTACCAGCGAGGGATACGCAGTATTTT

J gene: TRBJ2-7
V gene: TRBV2
clone size: once
D gene: -
CDR3 protein: CASTPLWVSYEQYF
CDR3 DNA: TGTGCCAGCACCCCACTGTGGGTCTCCTACGAGCAGTACTTC

J gene: TRBJ2-7
V gene: TRBV11-2
clone size: -
D gene: -
CDR3 protein: CASSLDLGQYF
CDR3 DNA: TGTGCCAGCAGCTTAGATTTAGGGCAGTACTTC